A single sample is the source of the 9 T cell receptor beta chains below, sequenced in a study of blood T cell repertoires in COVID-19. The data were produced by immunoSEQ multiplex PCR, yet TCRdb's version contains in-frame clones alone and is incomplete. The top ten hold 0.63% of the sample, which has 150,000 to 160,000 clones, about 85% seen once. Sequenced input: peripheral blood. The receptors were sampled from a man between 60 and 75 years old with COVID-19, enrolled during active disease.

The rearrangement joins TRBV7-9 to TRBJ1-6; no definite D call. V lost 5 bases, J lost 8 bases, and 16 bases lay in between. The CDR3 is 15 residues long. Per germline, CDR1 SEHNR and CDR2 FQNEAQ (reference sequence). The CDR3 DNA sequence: TGTGCCAGCAGCAGAATCGGGTCATTGGATTCACCCCTCCACTTT. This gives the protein CASSRIGSLDSPLHF.

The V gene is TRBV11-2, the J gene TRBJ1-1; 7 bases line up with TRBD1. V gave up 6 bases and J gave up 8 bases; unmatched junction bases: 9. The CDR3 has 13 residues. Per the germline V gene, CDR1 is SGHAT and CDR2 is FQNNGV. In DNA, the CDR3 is TGTGCCAGCAGTCCTCCAGGGGGTCTAGAAGCTTTCTTT. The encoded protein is CASSPPGGLEAFF.

The CDR3 here is CASSPAVGGLQETQYF. CDR3 DNA: TGTGCCAGCAGCCCCGCGGTCGGGGGTCTCCAAGAGACCCAGTACTTC. J is TRBJ2-5 and V is TRBV5-5; D is possibly TRBD2 (6 bases). Trimming removed 4 bases from V and 1 base from J, with 17 bases in between. Germline CDR1 and CDR2: SGHKS and YYEKEE (reference sequence). This CDR3 contains 16 residues.

The DNA of the CDR3 is TGTGCCAGCACTGTTACAGGGGGCTCGAGGGGCTACACCTTC. It codes for CASTVTGGSRGYTF. This sequence joins TRBV7-9 and TRBJ1-2; 9 bases are a match to TRBD1. CDR3 length equals 14 residues. The germline CDR1 and CDR2 sequences are SEHNR and FQNEAQ (reference sequence). V shed 7 bases, J shed 8 bases, and the junction held 11 bases outside the gene matches. The whole variable domain, filled in from reference TRBV7-9 and TRBJ1-2, reads DTGVSQNPRHKITKRGQNVTFRCDPISEHNRLYWYRQTLGQGPEFLTYFQNEAQLEKSRLLSDRFSAERPKGSFSTLEIQRTEQGDSAMYLCASTVTGGSRGYTFGSGTRLTVV.

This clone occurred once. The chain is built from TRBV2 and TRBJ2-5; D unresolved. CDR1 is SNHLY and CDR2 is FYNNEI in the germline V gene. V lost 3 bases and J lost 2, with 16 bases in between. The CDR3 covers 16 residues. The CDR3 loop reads CASSDSRGGKQETQYF. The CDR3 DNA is TGTGCCAGCAGTGATAGTCGAGGCGGAAAACAAGAGACCCAGTACTTC. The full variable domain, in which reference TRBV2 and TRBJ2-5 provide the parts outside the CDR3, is EPEVTQTPSHQVTQMGQEVILRCVPISNHLYFYWYRQILGQKVEFLVSFYNNEISEKSEIFDDQFSVERPDGSNFTLKIRSTKLEDSAMYFCASSDSRGGKQETQYFGPGTRLLVL.

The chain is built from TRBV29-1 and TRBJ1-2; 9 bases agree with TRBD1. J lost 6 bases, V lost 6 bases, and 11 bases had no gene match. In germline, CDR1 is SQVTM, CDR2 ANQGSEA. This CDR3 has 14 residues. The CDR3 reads CSVIPGQGSHGYTF. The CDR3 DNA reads TGCAGCGTAATCCCGGGACAGGGTTCACATGGCTACACCTTC. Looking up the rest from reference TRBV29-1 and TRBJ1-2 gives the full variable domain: SAVISQKPSRDICQRGTSLTIQCQVDSQVTMMFWYRQQPGQSLTLIATANQGSEATYESGFVIDKFPISRPNLTFSTLTVSNMSPEDSSIYLCSVIPGQGSHGYTFGSGTRLTVV.

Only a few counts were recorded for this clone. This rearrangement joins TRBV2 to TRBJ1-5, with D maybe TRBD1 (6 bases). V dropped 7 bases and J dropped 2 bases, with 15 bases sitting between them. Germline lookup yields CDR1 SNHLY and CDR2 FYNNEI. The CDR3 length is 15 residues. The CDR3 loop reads CASTLQGLGNQPQHF. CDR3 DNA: TGTGCCAGCACTCTCCAGGGGCTGGGCAATCAGCCCCAGCATTTT.

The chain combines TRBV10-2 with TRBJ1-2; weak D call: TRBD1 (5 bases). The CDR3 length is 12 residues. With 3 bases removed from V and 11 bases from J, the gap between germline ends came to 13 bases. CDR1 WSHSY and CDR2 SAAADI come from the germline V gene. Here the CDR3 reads CASSDTGGGYTF. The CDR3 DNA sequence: TGCGCCAGCAGTGACACCGGGGGTGGTTACACCTTC.

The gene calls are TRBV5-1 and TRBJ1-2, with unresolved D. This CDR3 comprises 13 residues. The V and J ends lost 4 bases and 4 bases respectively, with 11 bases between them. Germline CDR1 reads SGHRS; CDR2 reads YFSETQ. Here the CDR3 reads CASSPGRLYGYTF. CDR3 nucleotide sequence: TGCGCCAGCAGCCCCGGCAGACTCTATGGCTACACCTTC.